The present entry profiles one TCR beta chain with its context. Germline CDR1 is MNHEY and CDR2 is SMNVEV (reference sequence). V lost 5 bases, J lost 4 bases, and 10 bases stayed unmatched. CDR3 length: 15 residues. Researchers ran the PCR with 60 Vbeta and 13 Jbeta primers. The authors' processing: Some 11 million of the 60 million to 90 million unique TCR beta chains counted in a later analysis were shared. The protocol was immunoSEQ multiplex PCR, while the TCRdb copy is restricted to in-frame clones and leaves out a portion. From that table come the V and J calls and clone size; the DNA was used to work out D and trimming. The table for this sample gives some 84,000 clones. The data derive from a study of cytomegalovirus exposure and HLA in healthy donors. At the level of the study: Prior work identified about 120 million unique TCR beta sequences in some 180 million T cells.

This receptor was obtained from a man aged 50 to 60 in good health and CMV-seronegative. Sequenced material: PBMCs. The chain recombines TRBV27 with TRBJ2-5, with 7 bases that match TRBD1. The CDR3 region has the DNA TGTGCCAGCAGTCCGTCGACAGGGAGTGGAGAGACCCAGTACTTC. Its translation: CASSPSTGSGETQYF.